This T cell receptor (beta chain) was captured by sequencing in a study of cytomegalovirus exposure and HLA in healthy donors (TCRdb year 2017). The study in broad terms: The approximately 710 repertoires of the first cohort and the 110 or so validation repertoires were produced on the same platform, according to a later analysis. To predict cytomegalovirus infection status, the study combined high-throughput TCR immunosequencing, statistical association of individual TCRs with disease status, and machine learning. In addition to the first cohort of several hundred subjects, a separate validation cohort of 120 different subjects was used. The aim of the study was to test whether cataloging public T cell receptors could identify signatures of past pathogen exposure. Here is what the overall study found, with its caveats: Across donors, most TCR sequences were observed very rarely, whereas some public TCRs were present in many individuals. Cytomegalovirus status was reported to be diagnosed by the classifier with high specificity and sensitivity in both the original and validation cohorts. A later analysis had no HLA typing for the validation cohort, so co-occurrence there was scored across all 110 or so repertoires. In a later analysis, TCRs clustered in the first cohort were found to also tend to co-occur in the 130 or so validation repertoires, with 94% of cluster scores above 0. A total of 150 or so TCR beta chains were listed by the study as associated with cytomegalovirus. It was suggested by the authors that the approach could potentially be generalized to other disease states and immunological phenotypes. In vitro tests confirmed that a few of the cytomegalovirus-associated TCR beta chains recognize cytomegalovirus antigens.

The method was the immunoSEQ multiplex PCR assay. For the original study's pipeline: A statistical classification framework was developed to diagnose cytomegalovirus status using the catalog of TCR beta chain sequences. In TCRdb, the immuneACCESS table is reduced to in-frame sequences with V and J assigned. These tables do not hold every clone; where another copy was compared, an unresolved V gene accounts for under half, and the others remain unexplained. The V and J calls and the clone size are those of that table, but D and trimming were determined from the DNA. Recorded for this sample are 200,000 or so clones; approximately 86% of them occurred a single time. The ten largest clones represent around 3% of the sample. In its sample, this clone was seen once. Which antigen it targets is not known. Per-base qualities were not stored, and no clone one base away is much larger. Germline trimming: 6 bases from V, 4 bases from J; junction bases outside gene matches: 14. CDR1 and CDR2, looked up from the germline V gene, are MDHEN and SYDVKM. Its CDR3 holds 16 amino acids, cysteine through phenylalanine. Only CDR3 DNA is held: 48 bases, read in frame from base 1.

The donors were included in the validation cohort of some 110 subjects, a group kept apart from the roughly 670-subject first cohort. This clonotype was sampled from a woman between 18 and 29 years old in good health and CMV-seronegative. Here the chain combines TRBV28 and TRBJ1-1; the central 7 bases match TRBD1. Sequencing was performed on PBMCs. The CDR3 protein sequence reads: CASRTGSGAVGTEAFF. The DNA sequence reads TGTGCCAGCAGGACAGGGAGCGGAGCGGTGGGCACTGAAGCTTTCTTT.